This T cell receptor beta chain was found in a study of graft-versus-host responses after intestinal transplantation. Study in general: All of the recipients had induction that used anti-thymocyte globulin, then tacrolimus and steroids for approximately 3 years.

The protocol was immunoSEQ multiplex PCR, while the TCRdb copy is restricted to in-frame clones and leaves out a portion. The top ten clones hold 0.19% of a sample with about 130,000 clones, around 90% of them seen once. On this clone: The antigen is not known.

Study-level points and caveats: Recipient marrow harbored GvH clones, some of which surfaced first in ileum or blood. Circulating GvH clones peaking coincided with falling HvG clones soon after transplant. Graft-versus-host to host-versus-graft clonal ratios in allografts were high in patients with graft-donor T cell macrochimerism.

This clonotype originated in a human donor who received an intestinal transplant. The input for sequencing was unstimulated CD4+ T cells sorted from spleen or lymph node cells, taken before intestinal transplant.

CDR3 protein: CASSQGAELIYEQYF. The CDR3 DNA sequence: TGCGCCAGCAGCCAAGGGGCGGAGTTGATCTACGAGCAGTACTTC. This rearrangement joins TRBV4-3 to TRBJ2-7, with unresolved D. CDR1 is LGHNA, CDR2 YSLEER, per germline. V gave up 1 base and J gave up 3 bases, with 13 bases separating them. The CDR3 contains 15 residues.